A selection of T cell receptor beta chains follows, all from one sample in a study of blood T cells in healthy people across ages. TCRdb re-analysed the 5' RACE reads in MiXCR, keeping a single row per CDR3 protein. This sample carries about 640,000 distinct CDR3 sequences, about 43% of them seen once, and the ten largest clones take about 30%. Input material: blood. The source of these receptors is a man of 80 years or more in good health. Both conserved end residues are part of each CDR3. D genes are given only for firm matches. Size tells how often a clone was seen (once, few, many) or the class of an expanded clone, and some rows leave it out.

D: NA; size: NA; V: TRBV6-2/TRBV6-3; J: TRBJ2-5; CDR3: CASSLRRYQETQYF; DNA: TGTGCCAGCAGCCTACGGAGGTACCAAGAGACCCAGTACTTC
D: TRBD1; size: NA; V: TRBV28; J: TRBJ2-3; CDR3: CASSPPGGGSDTQYF; DNA: TGTGCCAGCAGTCCCCCAGGGGGCGGTTCAGATACGCAGTATTTT
D: TRBD1; size: NA; V: TRBV19; J: TRBJ1-5; CDR3: CASSTSGGWQPQHF; DNA: TGTGCCAGTAGTACCTCAGGGGGTTGGCAGCCCCAGCATTTT
D: TRBD2; size: NA; V: TRBV7-2; J: TRBJ2-3; CDR3: CASSLTSGGSDTQYF; DNA: TGTGCCAGCAGCTTAACTAGCGGGGGGTCAGATACGCAGTATTTT
D: TRBD1; size: NA; V: TRBV7-2; J: TRBJ2-5; CDR3: CASSRDRGGYEQYF; DNA: TGTGCCAGCAGCCGAGACAGGGGAGGCTATGAGCAGTACTTC
D: TRBD2; size: NA; V: TRBV7-2; J: TRBJ2-1; CDR3: CASTQGKLAGIYNEQFF; DNA: TGTGCCAGCACCCAGGGGAAGCTAGCGGGGATCTACAATGAGCAGTTCTTC
D: NA; size: NA; V: TRBV14; J: TRBJ2-2; CDR3: CASSQDDGAAGELFF; DNA: TGTGCCAGCAGCCAAGACGACGGGGCGGCCGGGGAGCTGTTTTTT
D: NA; size: NA; V: TRBV20-1; J: TRBJ1-2; CDR3: CSALRDGYTF; DNA: TGCAGTGCTCTCCGAGATGGCTACACCTTC
D: NA; size: many; V: TRBV7-9; J: TRBJ2-1; CDR3: CASSNREFDEQFF; DNA: TGTGCCAGCAGCAACCGGGAGTTTGATGAGCAGTTCTTC
D: TRBD2; size: NA; V: TRBV19; J: TRBJ2-4; CDR3: CASTETTSGGAKNIQYF; DNA: TGTGCCAGTACCGAAACGACTAGCGGGGGGGCCAAAAACATTCAGTACTTC
D: NA; size: NA; V: TRBV6-2/TRBV6-3; J: TRBJ2-7; CDR3: CASSRDSALSYEQYF; DNA: TGTGCCAGCAGCCGAGACAGTGCACTCTCCTACGAGCAGTACTTC
D: TRBD1; size: NA; V: TRBV28; J: TRBJ1-6; CDR3: CASRPGDRGSSPLHF; DNA: TGTGCCAGCAGGCCGGGAGACAGGGGGAGTTCACCTCTCCACTTT